This TCR beta chain was retrieved from a study of blood T cell repertoires in COVID-19. Across the whole study: COVID-19 samples, acute and convalescent, were from the United States, Italy and Spain. PBMCs, B-cell-depleted T cells, or T cells provided the cDNA or gDNA that made up the material.

The authors' processing: For nucleated cells, counts were estimated from reference gene primer amplification. Method: immunoSEQ multiplex PCR; TCRdb's copy keeps in-frame clones and lacks some. That table is the source of V, J and clone size, and D and trimming were worked out from the DNA. The table includes more than 250,000 clones, roughly 91% detected once. J was trimmed by 5 bases and V by 1 base; bases with no gene match: 5. CDR1 KGHDR and CDR2 SFDVKD come from the germline V gene. This CDR3 region has 16 residues. The clonotype was recovered from a man between 50 and 59 years old with active or convalescent COVID-19. Sequencing was done on a sample of peripheral blood. The chain is built from TRBV24-1 and TRBJ2-5; 11 bases align to TRBD1. The CDR3 nucleotides are TGTGCCACCAGTGATTTACGGACAGGGGGCGCTGAGACCCAGTACTTC. Translated: CATSDLRTGGAETQYF.